This T cell receptor (beta chain) was found in a study of blood T cell repertoires in COVID-19. Clones were read by immunoSEQ multiplex PCR, and TCRdb kept only the in-frame ones, dropping some. The sample includes roughly 420,000 clones, around 89% of them seen just once. Sequencing was done on a sample of PBMCs or T cells enriched from blood (not recorded which). The sequence came from a woman aged 30 to 39 with acute COVID-19.

This CDR3 is CASRGGQRNTIYF. The CDR3 DNA follows: TGTGCCAGCAGGGGTGGGCAGCGAAACACCATATATTTT. V is TRBV6-5 and J is TRBJ1-3; the D is unclear. Between the trimmed V and J ends, which lost 6 bases and 5 bases, there was a span of 11 bases. The CDR3 covers 13 residues. The germline CDR1 and CDR2 sequences are MNHEY and SVGAGI.